This T cell receptor beta chain was obtained from a study of blood T cell repertoires in COVID-19. Study in general: Specimens from acute and convalescent COVID-19 originated in the United States, Italy and Spain. Sources were T cells, B-cell-depleted T cells, or PBMCs; the material itself was cDNA or gDNA.

The protocol was immunoSEQ multiplex PCR, while the TCRdb copy is restricted to in-frame clones and leaves out a portion. The profile covers some 99,000 clones, with about 82% appearing a single time and roughly 13% taken by the ten largest. V lost 5 bases, J lost 4 bases, and 13 bases lay in between. The CDR3 has 14 residues. Germline V gene data show CDR1 as SGHTA and CDR2 as FQGTGA. This clonotype originated in a woman aged 60-70 years in a cohort sampled during active or convalescent COVID-19. Sequencing was done on a sample of peripheral blood. The chain has TRBV7-3 and TRBJ2-3; a weak D match, TRBD2 (5 bases). CDR3 DNA sequence: TGTGCCAGCAGCCCGGGGAGCATTCCAGATACGCAGTATTTT. Translation: CASSPGSIPDTQYF.